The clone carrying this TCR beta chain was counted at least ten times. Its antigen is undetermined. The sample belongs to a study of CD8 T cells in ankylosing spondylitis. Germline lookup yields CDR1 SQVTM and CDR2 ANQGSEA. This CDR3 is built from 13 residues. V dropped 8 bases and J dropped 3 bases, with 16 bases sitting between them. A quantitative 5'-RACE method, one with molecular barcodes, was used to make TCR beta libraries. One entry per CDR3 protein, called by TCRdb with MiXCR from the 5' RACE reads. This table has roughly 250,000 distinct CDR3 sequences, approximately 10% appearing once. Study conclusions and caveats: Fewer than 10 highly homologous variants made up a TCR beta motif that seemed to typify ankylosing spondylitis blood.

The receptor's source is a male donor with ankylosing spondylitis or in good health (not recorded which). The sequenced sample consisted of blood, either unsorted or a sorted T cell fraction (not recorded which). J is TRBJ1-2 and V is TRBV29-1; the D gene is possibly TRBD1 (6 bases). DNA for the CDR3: TGCAGCTATCGGACAGCCCATGACTATGGCTACACCTTC. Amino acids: CSYRTAHDYGYTF.